This T cell receptor (beta chain) was sequenced in a study of Graves' ophthalmopathy and Graves' hyperthyroidism. This clonotype was observed once. Its specificity is unknown. Germline CDR1 SEHNR, CDR2 FQNEAQ (reference sequence). The CDR3 spans 15 residues. Amplified TCR beta CDR3 regions were obtained using RNA transcripts as template. The library came from an HTBI-primed first-round RT-PCR and a second-round multiplex PCR. TCRdb analysed the multiplex PCR reads with MiXCR anew, one entry per CDR3 protein. This sample has a few hundred thousand distinct CDR3 sequences, with under 45% found just once. Study-level points and caveats: Detection in blood was also observed for most expanded thyroid clonotypes above 0.001 frequency.

V usage is TRBV7-9 and J usage is TRBJ2-1, with 11 bases fitting TRBD2. The J call is uncertain, as TRBJ2-7 better fits the DNA end. The receptor comes from an adult man with Graves' hyperthyroidism. Sequencing used peripheral blood or thyroid tissue (not recorded which). DNA of the CDR3: TGTGCCAGCAGCCTTAGCGGGAGGGCTAACAATGAGCAGTACTTC. It yields the protein CASSLSGRANNEQYF.